The clone carrying this T cell receptor (beta chain) has just one count. The CDR3 totals 13 residues. The germline V gene encodes CDR1 MNHEY and CDR2 SVGAGI. Trimming left V 2 bases short and J 6 bases short, with 8 bases between. Original methodology: Counts of nucleated cells, estimated from reference gene primer amplification, were obtained. Sequencing used immunoSEQ multiplex PCR; TCRdb keeps in-frame clones, though not all of them. That table is the source of V, J and clone size, and D and trimming were worked out from the DNA. The table records just over 150,000 clones, about 93% of them present only once. These data originate in a study of blood T cell repertoires in COVID-19. At the level of the study: T cells, B-cell-depleted T cells, or PBMCs provided the cDNA or gDNA that served as material.

V usage is TRBV6-5 and J usage is TRBJ1-5; unclear D gene. This TCR derives from a woman aged 50 to 60 with acute or convalescent COVID-19. The sequenced sample was peripheral blood. The CDR3 reads CASSYRGSQPQHF. The CDR3 bases are TGTGCCAGCAGTTACCGGGGAAGTCAGCCCCAGCATTTT.